This T cell receptor beta chain derives from a study of blood T cell repertoires in COVID-19. Across the study: The study drew acute and convalescent COVID-19 samples from the United States, Italy and Spain.

Produced via immunoSEQ multiplex PCR; TCRdb's table is partial and in-frame only. The sample yields about 130,000 clones, around 85% seen once. This receptor was obtained from a human donor in a cohort sampled during active COVID-19. The sequenced sample consisted of peripheral blood.

CDR3 sequence (DNA): TGTGCCAGCAGTGAAGGAGGGGGCGGAACAGATACGCAGTATTTT. It yields the protein CASSEGGGGTDTQYF. V and J are TRBV6-4 and TRBJ2-3, with a tentative D call TRBD1 (7 bases). V was shortened by 3 bases and J by 3 bases, with 13 bases between the two germline ends. This CDR3 spans 15 amino acids. Germline CDR1 reads MRHNA; CDR2 reads SNTAGT.